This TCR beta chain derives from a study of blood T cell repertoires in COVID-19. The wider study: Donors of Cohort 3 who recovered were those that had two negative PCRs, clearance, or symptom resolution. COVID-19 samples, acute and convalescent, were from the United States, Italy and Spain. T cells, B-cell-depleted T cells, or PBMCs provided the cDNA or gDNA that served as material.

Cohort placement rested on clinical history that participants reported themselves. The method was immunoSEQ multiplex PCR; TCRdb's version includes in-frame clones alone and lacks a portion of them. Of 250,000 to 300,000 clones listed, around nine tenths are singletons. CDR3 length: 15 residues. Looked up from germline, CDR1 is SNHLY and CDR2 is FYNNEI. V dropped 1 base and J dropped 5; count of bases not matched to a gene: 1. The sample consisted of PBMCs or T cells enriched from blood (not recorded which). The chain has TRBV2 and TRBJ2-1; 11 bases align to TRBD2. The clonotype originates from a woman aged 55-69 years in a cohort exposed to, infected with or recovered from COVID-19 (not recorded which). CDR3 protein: CASSEETSGNNEQFF. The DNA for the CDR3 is TGTGCCAGCAGTGAAGAGACTAGCGGGAACAATGAGCAGTTCTTC.